Sequencing of this T cell receptor (beta chain) was carried out in a study of T-cell reconstitution after alpha-beta-depleted transplantation in children. General study points: Fresh T-cell production supplied most of the T-cell counts and diversity seen one year after transplant.

This clonotype was detected many times. Its antigen is unidentified. The CDR3 is made up of 12 amino acids. The germline V gene encodes CDR1 MDHEN and CDR2 SYDVKM. V was pared by 5 bases and J by 7 bases, with 11 bases between. The library targeted TCRbeta and was prepared with unique molecular identifiers. TCRdb re-analysed the PCR reads in MiXCR, keeping a single row per CDR3 protein. Here the sample spans approximately 500,000 distinct CDR3 sequences, roughly a tenth being singletons. Source: PBMCs, taken before TCRalphabeta/CD19-depleted stem cell transplant. The chain employs TRBV28 and TRBJ1-1; weak D call: TRBD1 (5 bases). This clonotype was obtained from a child under 10 years old with inherited bone marrow failure, due to receive a stem cell transplant. CDR3 sequence: CASSGDSLEAFF. The CDR3 bases are TGTGCCAGCAGTGGTGACAGCCTTGAAGCTTTCTTT.